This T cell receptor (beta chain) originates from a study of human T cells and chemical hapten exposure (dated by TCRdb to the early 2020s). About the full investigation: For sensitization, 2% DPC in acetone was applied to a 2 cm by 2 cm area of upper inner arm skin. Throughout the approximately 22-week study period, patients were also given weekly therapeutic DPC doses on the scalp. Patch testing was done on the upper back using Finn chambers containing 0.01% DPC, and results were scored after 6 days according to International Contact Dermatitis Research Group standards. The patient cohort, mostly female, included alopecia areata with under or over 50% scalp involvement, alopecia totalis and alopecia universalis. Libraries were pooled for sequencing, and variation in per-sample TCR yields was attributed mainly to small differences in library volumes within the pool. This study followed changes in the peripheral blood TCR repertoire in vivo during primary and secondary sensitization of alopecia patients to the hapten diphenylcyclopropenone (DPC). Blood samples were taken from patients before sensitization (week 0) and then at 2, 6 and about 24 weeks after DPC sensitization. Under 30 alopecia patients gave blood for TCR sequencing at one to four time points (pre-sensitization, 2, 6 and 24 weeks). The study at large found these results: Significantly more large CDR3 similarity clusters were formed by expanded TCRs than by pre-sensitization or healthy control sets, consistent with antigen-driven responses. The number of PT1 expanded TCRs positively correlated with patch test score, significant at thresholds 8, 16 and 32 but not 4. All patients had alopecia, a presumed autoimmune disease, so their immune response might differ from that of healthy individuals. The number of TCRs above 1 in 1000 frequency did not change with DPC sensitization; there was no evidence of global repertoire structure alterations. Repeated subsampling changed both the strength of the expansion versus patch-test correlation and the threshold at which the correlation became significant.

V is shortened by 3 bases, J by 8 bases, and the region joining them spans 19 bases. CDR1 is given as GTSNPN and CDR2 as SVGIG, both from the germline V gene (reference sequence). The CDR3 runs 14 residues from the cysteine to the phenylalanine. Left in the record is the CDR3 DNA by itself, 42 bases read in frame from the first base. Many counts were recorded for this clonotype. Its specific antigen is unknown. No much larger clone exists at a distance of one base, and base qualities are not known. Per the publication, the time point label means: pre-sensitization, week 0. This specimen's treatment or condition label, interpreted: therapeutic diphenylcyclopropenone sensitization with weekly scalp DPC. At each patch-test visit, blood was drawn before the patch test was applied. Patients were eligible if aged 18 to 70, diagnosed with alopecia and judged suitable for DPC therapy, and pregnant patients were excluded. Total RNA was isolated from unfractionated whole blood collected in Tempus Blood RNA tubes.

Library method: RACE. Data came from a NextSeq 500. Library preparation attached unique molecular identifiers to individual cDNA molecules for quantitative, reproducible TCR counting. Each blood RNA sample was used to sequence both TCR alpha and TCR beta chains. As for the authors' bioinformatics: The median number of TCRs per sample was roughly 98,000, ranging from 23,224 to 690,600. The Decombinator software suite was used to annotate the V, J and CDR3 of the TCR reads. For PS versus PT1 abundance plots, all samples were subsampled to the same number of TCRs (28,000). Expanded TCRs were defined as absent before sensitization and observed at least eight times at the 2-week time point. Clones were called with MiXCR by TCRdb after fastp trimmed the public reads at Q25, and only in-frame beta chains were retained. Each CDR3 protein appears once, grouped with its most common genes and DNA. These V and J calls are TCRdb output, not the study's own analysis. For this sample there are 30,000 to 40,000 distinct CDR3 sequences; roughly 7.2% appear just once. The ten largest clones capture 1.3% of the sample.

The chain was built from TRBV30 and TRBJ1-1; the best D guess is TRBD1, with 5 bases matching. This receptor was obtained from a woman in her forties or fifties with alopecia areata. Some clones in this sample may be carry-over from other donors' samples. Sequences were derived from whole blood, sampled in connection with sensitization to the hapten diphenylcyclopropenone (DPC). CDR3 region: CAWSLIVGPREAFF. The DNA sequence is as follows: TGTGCCTGGAGCCTTATTGTGGGACCGCGGGAAGCTTTCTTT. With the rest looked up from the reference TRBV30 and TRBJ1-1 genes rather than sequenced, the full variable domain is SQTIHQWPATLVQPVGSPLSLECTVEGTSNPNLYWYRQAAGRGLQLLFYSVGIGQISSEVPQNLSASRPQDRQFILSSKKLLLSDSGFYLCAWSLIVGPREAFFGQGTRLTVV.